This TCR beta chain emerged from a study of T cell clonality in common variable immunodeficiency. Findings and caveats of the study: Shared TCRbeta clones were fewer between CVID subjects than controls. In common variable immunodeficiency, TCR beta chains reportedly carried fewer deletions and N-nucleotide insertions.

Control and CVID samples contributed equal amounts of genomic DNA. Sequencing was performed with immunoSEQ multiplex PCR; in TCRdb, only in-frame clones are kept and a portion is missing. The sample contains under 40,000 clones, none of them singletons. No CVID subject was ill or on immunomodulatory drugs when sampled. The germline V and J ends were trimmed by 7 bases and 5 bases, with 20 bases remaining between them. Germline assignment: CDR1 LNHDA and CDR2 SQIVND (reference sequence). The CDR3 runs to 16 residues. A note on this clone: Antigen unknown. The missing CDR3 end, 3 residues past where the read stops, is filled in from the germline J gene.

Material for sequencing was peripheral blood mononuclear cells. This chain links TRBV19 with TRBJ1-4; D remains ambiguous. The clonotype comes from a human donor with common variable immunodeficiency. CDR3 sequence: CASTAPRRAVNEKLFF. Partial CDR3 DNA: TGTGCCAGTACCGCGCCCAGGAGGGCAGTCAATGAAAAA.